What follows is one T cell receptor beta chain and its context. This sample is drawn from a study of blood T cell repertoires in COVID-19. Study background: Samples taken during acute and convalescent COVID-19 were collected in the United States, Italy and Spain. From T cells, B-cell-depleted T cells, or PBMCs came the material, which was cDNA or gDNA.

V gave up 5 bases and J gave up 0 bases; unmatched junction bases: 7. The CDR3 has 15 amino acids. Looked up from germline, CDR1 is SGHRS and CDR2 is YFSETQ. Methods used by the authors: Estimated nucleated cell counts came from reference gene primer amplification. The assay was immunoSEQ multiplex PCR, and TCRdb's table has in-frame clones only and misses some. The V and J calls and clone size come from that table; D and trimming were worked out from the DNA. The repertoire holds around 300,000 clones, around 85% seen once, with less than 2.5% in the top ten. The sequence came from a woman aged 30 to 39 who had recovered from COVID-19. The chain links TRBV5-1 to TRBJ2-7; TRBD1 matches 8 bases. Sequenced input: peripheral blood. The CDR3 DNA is TGCGCCAGCAGTTCCGGGACAGGAAGCTCCTACGAGCAGTACTTC. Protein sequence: CASSSGTGSSYEQYF.